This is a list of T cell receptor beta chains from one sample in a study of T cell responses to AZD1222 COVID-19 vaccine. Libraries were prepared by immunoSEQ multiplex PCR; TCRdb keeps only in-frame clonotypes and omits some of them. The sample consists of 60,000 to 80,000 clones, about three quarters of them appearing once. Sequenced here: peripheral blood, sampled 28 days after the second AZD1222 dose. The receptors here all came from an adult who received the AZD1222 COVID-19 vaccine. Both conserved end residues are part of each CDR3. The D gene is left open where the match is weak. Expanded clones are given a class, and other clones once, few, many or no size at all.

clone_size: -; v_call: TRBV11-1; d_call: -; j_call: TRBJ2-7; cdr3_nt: TGTGCCAGCAGCCCCAGGACGGCGGGCTACGAGCAGTACTTC; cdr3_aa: CASSPRTAGYEQYF
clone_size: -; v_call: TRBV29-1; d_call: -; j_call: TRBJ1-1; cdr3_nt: TGCAGCGTTTTTCCCGGGACAGAAGCTTTCTTT; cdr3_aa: CSVFPGTEAFF
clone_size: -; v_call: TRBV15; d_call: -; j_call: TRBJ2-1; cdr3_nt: TGTGCCACCAGCAGTAGGGGGAATATCATGGGTGAGCAGTTCTTC; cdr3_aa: CATSSRGNIMGEQFF
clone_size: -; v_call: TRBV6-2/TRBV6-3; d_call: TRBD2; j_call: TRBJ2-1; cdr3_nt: TGTGCCAGCAGTTACGGGCGGGGGGGAAAGGATGAGCAGTTCTTC; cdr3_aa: CASSYGRGGKDEQFF
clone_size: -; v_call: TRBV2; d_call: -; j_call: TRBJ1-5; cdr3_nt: TGTGCCAGCAAGGGGGATAGCAATCAGCCCCAGCATTTT; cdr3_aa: CASKGDSNQPQHF
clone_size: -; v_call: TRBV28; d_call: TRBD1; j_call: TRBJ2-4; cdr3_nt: TGTGCCAGCAGTTTCCTAGGACAGGGTGGGGACATTCAGTACTTC; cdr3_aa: CASSFLGQGGDIQYF
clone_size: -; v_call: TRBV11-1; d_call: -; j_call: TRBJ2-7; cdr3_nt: TGTGCCAGCAGCTTAGCGCCTTCCAAGACTAGGCAGGGGGAGCAGTACTTC; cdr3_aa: CASSLAPSKTRQGEQYF
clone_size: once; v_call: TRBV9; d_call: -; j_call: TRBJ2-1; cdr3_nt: TGTGCCAGCAGCGTAGGGGTAGTCGGGGTTGGCACCTACAATGAGCAGTTCTTC; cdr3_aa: CASSVGVVGVGTYNEQFF
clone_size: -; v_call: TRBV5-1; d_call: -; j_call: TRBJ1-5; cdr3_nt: TGCGCCAGCAGAAGGACAGACAATAGCAATCAGCCCCAGCATTTT; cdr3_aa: CASRRTDNSNQPQHF
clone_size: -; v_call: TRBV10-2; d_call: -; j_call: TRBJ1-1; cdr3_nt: TGCGCCAGCAGTGCAGCGTATGGGCCCGCGAACACTGAAGCTTTCTTT; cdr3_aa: CASSAAYGPANTEAFF